The 6 T cell receptor beta chains below come from one sample, sequenced in a study of blood T cell repertoires in COVID-19. Clones were sequenced by immunoSEQ multiplex PCR, and TCRdb holds only the in-frame ones, with some missing. Here the sample spans tens of thousands of clones, 75% to 90% being singletons. Sequences were obtained from peripheral blood. These receptors came from a woman aged 70 to 79 with acute or convalescent COVID-19.

The rearrangement joins TRBV5-1 to TRBJ2-5; 8 bases match TRBD1. V shed 0 bases, J shed 6 bases, and the junction held 7 bases outside the gene matches. The germline CDR1 and CDR2 sequences are SGHRS and YFSETQ. The CDR3 runs 15 residues. The CDR3 bases are TGCGCCAGCAGCTTGGTGTCAGGGGGCGAGAAGACCCAGTACTTC. The encoded protein is CASSLVSGGEKTQYF.

The rearrangement links TRBV18 to TRBJ1-1, with D unclear. CDR3 size: 17 residues. The germline CDR1 and CDR2 sequences are KGHSH and LQKENI. V dropped 5 bases and J dropped 2 bases, with 21 bases sitting between them. DNA of the CDR3: TGTGCCAGCTCATCCGGACCGGGAGTGGAATACAACACTGAAGCTTTCTTT. It yields the protein CASSSGPGVEYNTEAFF.

This rearrangement joins TRBV10-2 to TRBJ2-1, with D possibly being TRBD2 (6 bases). Germline-derived CDR1 and CDR2 are WSHSY and SAAADI. V was shortened by 4 bases and J by 9 bases, with 16 bases between the two germline ends. This CDR3 is 14 amino acids long. The chain's CDR3 is CASSGAGGRVEQFF. CDR3 bases: TGCGCCAGCAGTGGAGCGGGCGGAAGGGTTGAGCAGTTCTTC.

The chain employs TRBV6-5 and TRBJ1-4, with TRBD1 as a possible D gene (5 bases). V was trimmed by 4 bases and J by 3 bases, leaving 9 bases between them. There are 14 residues in the CDR3. The germline CDR1 and CDR2 sequences are MNHEY and SVGAGI. The CDR3 here is CASSLSQANEKLFF. The CDR3 DNA sequence: TGTGCCAGCAGTTTGTCACAGGCTAATGAAAAACTGTTTTTT.

The gene calls are TRBV12-3 or TRBV12-4 and TRBJ1-4; D ambiguous. With 6 bases removed from V and 4 bases from J, the gap between germline ends came to 9 bases. The length of the CDR3 is 13 residues. The CDR3 nucleotides read TGTGCCAGCAGGAAACAGCTTAATGAAAAACTGTTTTTT. Amino acid sequence: CASRKQLNEKLFF.

V and J are TRBV11-2 and TRBJ2-1, with TRBD2 matching 7 bases. The germline V gene encodes CDR1 SGHAT and CDR2 FQNNGV. This CDR3 has 14 residues. The ends lost 3 bases at V and 5 bases at J; junction bases unmatched: 4. CDR3 protein: CASSFLRENNEQFF. The DNA for the CDR3 is TGTGCCAGCAGCTTTCTGCGGGAGAACAATGAGCAGTTCTTC. The variable domain in full, completed from reference TRBV11-2 and TRBJ2-1, reads EAGVAQSPRYKIIEKRQSVAFWCNPISGHATLYWYQQILGQGPKLLIQFQNNGVVDDSQLPKDRFSAERLKGVDSTLKIQPAKLEDSAVYLCASSFLRENNEQFFGPGTRLTVL.